The sequence of this T cell receptor (beta chain) was determined in a study of chemoradiotherapy in HPV16-positive cancers. Overall study: Functional T-cell assays on a couple of HPV16-positive patients' cells defined candidate HPV-specific clones and common TCR motifs. General study results and limits: HPV-specific T cells were functionally defined from only two HPV16-positive patients. HPV-responsive T-cell expansion during chemoradiotherapy was linked to improved recurrence-free survival in HPV16-positive patients. Candidate HPV-specific clones and E7-related TCR motifs grew in tumor during treatment.

Regarding this clone: Its antigen remains unknown.

V lost 8 bases to trimming and J lost 1 base, with 8 bases between them. The CDR3 is 13 residues long. Germline V lookup: CDR1 MDHEN, CDR2 SYDVKM. Produced via immunoSEQ multiplex PCR; TCRdb's table is partial and in-frame only. The sample yields some 8,600 clones, roughly 80% seen once. This sample was gathered from a patient who underwent chemoradiotherapy. This chain connects TRBV28 to TRBJ1-4, with D maybe TRBD1 (6 bases). The TCR was taken from a human donor with HPV-associated anogenital cancer. CDR3 loop: CASRRGTNEKLFF. In nucleotides, the CDR3 is TGTGCCAGCCGCAGGGGAACTAATGAAAAACTGTTTTTT.